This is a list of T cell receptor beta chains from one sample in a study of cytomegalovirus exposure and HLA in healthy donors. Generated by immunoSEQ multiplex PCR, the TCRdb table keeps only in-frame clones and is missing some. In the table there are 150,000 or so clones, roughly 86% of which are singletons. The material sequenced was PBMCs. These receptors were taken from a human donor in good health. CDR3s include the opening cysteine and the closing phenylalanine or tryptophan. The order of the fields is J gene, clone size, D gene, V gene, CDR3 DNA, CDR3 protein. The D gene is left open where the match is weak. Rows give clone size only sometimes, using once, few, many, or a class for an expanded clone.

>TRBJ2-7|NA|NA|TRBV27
TGTGCCAGCAGTACAGGCTACGAGCAGTACTTC
CASSTGYEQYF
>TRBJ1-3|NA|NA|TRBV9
TGTGCCAGCAGCGTAGTACCAGGGACAGGAAACACCATATATTTT
CASSVVPGTGNTIYF
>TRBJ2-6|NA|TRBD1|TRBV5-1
TGCGCCAGCAGCCCCAGGGGGCCCAGCTCTGGGGCCAACGTCCTGACTTTC
CASSPRGPSSGANVLTF
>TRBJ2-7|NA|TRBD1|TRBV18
TGTGCCAGCTCATCTGGGACAGGGAGGAGCGAGCAGTACTTC
CASSSGTGRSEQYF
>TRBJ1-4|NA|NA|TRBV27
TGTGCCAGCAGTCTCCGTCGGAGGGCGGAAAAACTGTTTTTT
CASSLRRRAEKLFF
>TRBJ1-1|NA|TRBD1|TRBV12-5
TGTGCTAGTGGTTTGCCTCCTCTGACAGGGAATGAAGCTTTCTTT
CASGLPPLTGNEAFF
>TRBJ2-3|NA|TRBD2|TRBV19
TGTGCCAGTAGTTCAGCGGGGGGGCAAGATACGCAGTATTTT
CASSSAGGQDTQYF
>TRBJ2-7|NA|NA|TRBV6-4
TGTGCCAGCAGCAGCGAACAGGGCATTCCCTACGAGCAGTACTTC
CASSSEQGIPYEQYF
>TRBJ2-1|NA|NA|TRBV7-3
TGTGCCAGCAGCCCGATGGGACTCCTGGGGGTTGAGCAGTTCTTC
CASSPMGLLGVEQFF
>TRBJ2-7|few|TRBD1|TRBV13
TGTGCCAGCAGCTTACAGGGGGCCCACGAGCAGTACTTC
CASSLQGAHEQYF
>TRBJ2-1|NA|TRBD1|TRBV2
TGTGCCAGCACCATTGGACAGGGGGCTCGCTCCTACAATGAGCAGTTCTTC
CASTIGQGARSYNEQFF
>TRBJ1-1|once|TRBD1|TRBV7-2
TGTGCCAGCAGCCTCACGACAGGGTGGAGATCTGAAGCTTTCTTT
CASSLTTGWRSEAFF
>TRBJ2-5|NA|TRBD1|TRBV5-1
TGCGCCAGCAGCCTCTACAGGGGGATGCAAGAGACCCAGTACTTC
CASSLYRGMQETQYF
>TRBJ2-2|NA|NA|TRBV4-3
TGCGCCAGCAGCCAATACTGGCAGGGGAACACCGGGGAGCTGTTTTTT
CASSQYWQGNTGELFF
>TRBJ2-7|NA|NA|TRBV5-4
TGTGCCAGCAGCTCGGAGGGCCTCCTCTCCTACGAGCAGTACTTC
CASSSEGLLSYEQYF
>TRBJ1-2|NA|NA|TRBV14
TGTGCCAGCAGCCAAGATCCCCGTTTTGGCTACACCTTC
CASSQDPRFGYTF
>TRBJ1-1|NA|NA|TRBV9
TGTGCCAGCAGCTTAGGACAGAACACTGAAGCTTTCTTT
CASSLGQNTEAFF
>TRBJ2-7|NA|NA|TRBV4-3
TGCGCCAGCAGCCAAGATATCCGTAACGAGCAGTACTTC
CASSQDIRNEQYF
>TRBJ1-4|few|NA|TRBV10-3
TGTGCCGCTAAGTCCGAGGAAAAACTGTTTTTT
CAAKSEEKLFF
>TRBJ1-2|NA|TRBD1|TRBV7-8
TGTGCCAGCAGCCTAGGGGACAGGGGGGGGGCTGGCTACACCTTC
CASSLGDRGGAGYTF
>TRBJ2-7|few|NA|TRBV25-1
TGTGCCAGCACACTGGGCTCTGGTACCTACGAGCAGTACTTC
CASTLGSGTYEQYF
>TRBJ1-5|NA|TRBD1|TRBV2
TGTGCCAGCAGTCCGGGACAGGGGTATCAGCCCCAGCATTTT
CASSPGQGYQPQHF
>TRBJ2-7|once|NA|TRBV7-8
TGTGCCAGCAGCTTAAGGGGGTCTAGCGGAGAGTACGAGCAGTACTTC
CASSLRGSSGEYEQYF
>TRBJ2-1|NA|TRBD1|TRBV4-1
TGCGCCAGCAGCCAAGACCAGGGGGCAACCTACAATGAGCAGTTCTTC
CASSQDQGATYNEQFF
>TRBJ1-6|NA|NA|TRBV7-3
TGTGCCAGCAGCGGCAATGGGAGAAATAATTCACCCCTCCACTTT
CASSGNGRNNSPLHF
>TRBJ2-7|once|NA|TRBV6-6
TGTGCCAGCAGTTACTCGATGTACGGCTACTACTACGAGCAGTACTTC
CASSYSMYGYYYEQYF
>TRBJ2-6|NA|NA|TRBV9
TGTGCCAGCAGCGTAGGGGGGGGACACTCTGGGGCCAACGTCCTGACTTTC
CASSVGGGHSGANVLTF
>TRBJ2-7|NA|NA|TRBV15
TGTGCCACCAGCAGAGAACGGTATAGCTCCTACGAGCAGTACTTC
CATSRERYSSYEQYF